A selection of T cell receptor beta chains follows, all from one sample in a study of cytomegalovirus exposure and HLA in healthy donors. Using immunoSEQ multiplex PCR, the repertoire was profiled, and TCRdb retains in-frame clones only, with some absent. The data show roughly 200,000 clones, around three quarters seen once. The source material was PBMCs. These receptors were taken from a man aged 40-50 years in good health and CMV-seronegative. The CDR3 runs from the conserved cysteine through the conserved F or W. The D gene is left open where the match is weak. Not all rows give a size; the values are once, few, many and, for expanded clones, a class.

TRBV7-2	TRBD1	.	TRBJ2-7	TGTGCCAGCAGCTCGACGACAGGGCGCCCCTACGAGCAGTACTTC	CASSSTTGRPYEQYF
TRBV6-5	TRBD1	.	TRBJ1-1	TGTGCCAGCAGTTTTGACAGGGGGAACACTGAAGCTTTCTTT	CASSFDRGNTEAFF
TRBV15	.	.	TRBJ2-7	TGTGCCACCAGCCGAGATCAACAGGGTTACGAGCAGTACTTC	CATSRDQQGYEQYF
TRBV7-9	.	.	TRBJ2-7	TGTGCCAGCAGCTTAGAGGGGCTATACTACGAGCAGTACTTC	CASSLEGLYYEQYF
TRBV7-2	.	.	TRBJ2-6	TGTGCCAGCAGCCCCGGTGCAGGGCGCTCGTCTGGGGCCAACGTCCTGACTTTC	CASSPGAGRSSGANVLTF
TRBV7-8	TRBD2	few	TRBJ2-2	TGTGCCAGCAGCTTAGTCCGGATGGCTAGCGGGGGGGCGAACACCGGGGAGCTGTTTTTT	CASSLVRMASGGANTGELFF
TRBV18	TRBD2	.	TRBJ2-7	TGTGCCAGCTCACCACCGTCCGGGACTAGCGGGAGTGGAGAGCAGTACTTC	CASSPPSGTSGSGEQYF
TRBV9	TRBD1	.	TRBJ2-5	TGTGCCAGCAGCCAGACGGGGGTCGGACAGGGGGATCAAGAGACCCAGTACTTC	CASSQTGVGQGDQETQYF
TRBV5-6	.	.	TRBJ1-1	TGTGCCAGCAGCTTGGCCGACGACTTAACTGGGGCTTTCTTT	CASSLADDLTGAFF
TRBV4-1	TRBD2	.	TRBJ2-7	TGCGCCAGCAGCCAAGAGGGACTAGCGAGTTACGAGCAGTACTTC	CASSQEGLASYEQYF
TRBV7-9	.	.	TRBJ2-1	TGTGCCAGCAGCACTGACAGATTTGGCAGGTCCTACAATGAGCAGTTCTTC	CASSTDRFGRSYNEQFF
TRBV29-1	.	.	TRBJ2-7	TGCAGCGTTGGGGGGACATACAAATCGCCCCTCTACGAGCAGTACTTC	CSVGGTYKSPLYEQYF
TRBV10-2	TRBD2	.	TRBJ2-1	TGCGCCAGCAGTACGACTAGCAGAAGATACAATGAGCAGTTCTTC	CASSTTSRRYNEQFF
TRBV30	.	.	TRBJ1-6	TGTGCCTGGAGTGTGGGGACTTCGAATTCACCCCTCCACTTT	CAWSVGTSNSPLHF
TRBV19	.	few	TRBJ1-5	TGTGCCAGTAGTACGACCCTTAGGGGTAGCAATCAGCCCCAGCATTTT	CASSTTLRGSNQPQHF
TRBV7-2	TRBD2	.	TRBJ2-4	TGTGCCAGCAGCCCGGGGCGGGGGACCAAAAACATTCAGTACTTC	CASSPGRGTKNIQYF
TRBV19	.	.	TRBJ2-7	TGTGCCAGTAATGCTAGGGGGTTCTCCTACGAGCAGTACTTC	CASNARGFSYEQYF
TRBV6-1	TRBD1	.	TRBJ1-2	TGTGCCAGCAGTGACCTGGGACAGGGCAACTATGGCTACACCTTC	CASSDLGQGNYGYTF
TRBV6-5	.	.	TRBJ2-7	TGTGCCAGCATGTTCTACGAGCAGTACTTC	CASMFYEQYF
TRBV19	.	.	TRBJ2-1	TGTGCCGTCGCCCCAACAGCGGGCCTATACAATGAGCAGTTCTTC	CAVAPTAGLYNEQFF
TRBV6-5	.	.	TRBJ2-7	TGTGCCAGCAGTTCCCCCGGGAACGAGCAGTACTTC	CASSSPGNEQYF
TRBV5-1	TRBD1	.	TRBJ2-7	TGCGCCAGCAGCTCAGGGGACAGGGGTTACGAGCAGTACTTC	CASSSGDRGYEQYF
TRBV25-1	.	.	TRBJ2-7	TGTGCCAGCAAACGACCGGGACTCCTTGGGAACGAGCAGTACTTC	CASKRPGLLGNEQYF
TRBV6-5	TRBD2	.	TRBJ2-7	TGTGCCAGCAGTTACTCGCCGGGAGGGCCGATAGGAGAGCAGTACTTC	CASSYSPGGPIGEQYF